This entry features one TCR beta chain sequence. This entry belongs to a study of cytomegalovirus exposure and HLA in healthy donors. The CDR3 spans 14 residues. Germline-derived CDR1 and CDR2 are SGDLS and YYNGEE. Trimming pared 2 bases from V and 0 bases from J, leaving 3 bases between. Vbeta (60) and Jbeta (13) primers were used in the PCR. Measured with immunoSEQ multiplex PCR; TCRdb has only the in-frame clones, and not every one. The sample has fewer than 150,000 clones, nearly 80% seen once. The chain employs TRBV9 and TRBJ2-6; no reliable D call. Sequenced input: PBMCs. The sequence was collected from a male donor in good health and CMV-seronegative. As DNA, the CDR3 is TGTGCCAGCAGCGTGAGCTCTGGGGCCAACGTCCTGACTTTC. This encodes CASSVSSGANVLTF.